The 16 T cell receptor beta chains below all came from one sample that was sequenced in a study of shared clonotypes between healthy human individuals. Sequenced by immunoSEQ multiplex PCR; TCRdb stores in-frame clones only, minus some. This sample carries some 2 million clones, roughly 94% of them seen once, and the ten largest clones take under 0.15%. Sequencing was carried out using naive CD4+ T cells sorted from blood. The subset is: CD45RA+ positively selected. The receptor set was obtained from a man aged 18 to 35 in good health.

This clone was seen a single time. This CDR3 is CASSFRQGLNSPLHF. The CDR3 region has the DNA TGTGCCAGCAGCTTTAGACAGGGTTTGAATTCACCCCTCCACTTT. This rearrangement joins TRBV7-9 to TRBJ1-6; TRBD1 matches at 7 bases. Looked up from germline, CDR1 is SEHNR and CDR2 is FQNEAQ (reference sequence). CDR3 length: 15 residues. Germline trimming cut 3 bases from V and 7 bases from J; bases unmatched to any gene: 6.

V gene TRBV7-2 combines with J gene TRBJ1-6; perhaps TRBD1 as D (6 bases). CDR1 is SGHTA and CDR2 is FQGNSA in the germline V gene. With 1 base removed from V and 9 bases from J, the gap between germline ends came to 7 bases. This CDR3 is built from 13 residues. CDR3 loop: CASSLGDTSPLHF. CDR3 coding DNA: TGTGCCAGCAGCTTAGGGGACACTTCACCCCTCCACTTT.

The CDR3 bases are TGTGCCAGCAGTTTGCCCCAGGGTTTTAGCAATCAGCCCCAGCATTTT. This codes for CASSLPQGFSNQPQHF. The rearrangement uses TRBV28 and TRBJ1-5; a possible D gene is TRBD1 (5 bases). The CDR3 loop spans 16 amino acids. Trimming stripped 3 bases from V and 0 bases from J, with 12 bases between. Germline values: CDR1 MDHEN, CDR2 SYDVKM.

The chain links TRBV6-1 to TRBJ2-1; 7 bases align to TRBD2. V shed 10 bases and J 4 bases; nucleotides not matched to a gene: 10. Germline assignment: CDR1 MNHNS and CDR2 SASEGT. The length of the CDR3 is 14 residues. The CDR3 protein is CAIRPAGIYNEQFF. The CDR3 nucleotides are TGTGCCATACGTCCAGCGGGGATTTACAATGAGCAGTTCTTC.

The V gene is TRBV7-2, the J gene TRBJ2-7, with TRBD1 matching 9 bases. This CDR3 spans 15 amino acids. Germline loops: CDR1 SGHTA, CDR2 FQGNSA. With 0 bases clipped from V and 6 bases from J, the junction kept 6 bases outside the gene matches. The CDR3 region is CASSLAGTGRGEQYF. The CDR3 bases are TGTGCCAGCAGCTTAGCCGGGACAGGGCGAGGCGAGCAGTACTTC.

On this clone: This CDR3 fails to terminate in the conserved phenylalanine or tryptophan, so it likely reflects a read error. This chain's CDR3 is CAGGRLANYGYTL. CDR3 in DNA: TGTGCCGGCGGCCGATTAGCTAACTATGGCTACACCCTC. The chain combines TRBV6-6 with TRBJ1-2; D gene uncertain. The CDR3 has 13 amino acids. The germline V gene has CDR1 MNHNY and CDR2 SVGAGI (reference sequence). Deletions cut 11 bases from V and 0 bases from J, with 13 bases between.

The chain joins TRBV2 to TRBJ1-4; the match to TRBD1 covers 7 bases. V shed 7 bases, J shed 6 bases, and the junction held 5 bases outside the gene matches. The CDR3 loop spans 13 amino acids. CDR1 and CDR2 from the germline V gene are SNHLY and FYNNEI. The CDR3 spells CASKGAGDEKLFF. The CDR3, as DNA: TGTGCCAGCAAGGGGGCAGGGGATGAAAAACTGTTTTTT. Full variable domain (remainder filled in from reference TRBV2 and TRBJ1-4): EPEVTQTPSHQVTQMGQEVILRCVPISNHLYFYWYRQILGQKVEFLVSFYNNEISEKSEIFDDQFSVERPDGSNFTLKIRSTKLEDSAMYFCASKGAGDEKLFFGSGTQLSVL.

J is TRBJ2-7 and V is TRBV7-2, with TRBD2 as a possible D gene (5 bases). CDR1 and CDR2 (germline): SGHTA, FQGNSA. The CDR3 extends over 15 amino acids. V lost 1 base to trimming and J lost 0 bases, with 10 bases between them. This CDR3 reads CASSLGAGDSYEQYF. The CDR3 DNA sequence: TGTGCCAGCAGCTTAGGGGCGGGCGACTCCTACGAGCAGTACTTC.

The chain combines TRBV30 with TRBJ1-6, with TRBD1 as a possible D gene (6 bases). Germline V gene sequence: CDR1 GTSNPN, CDR2 SVGIG (reference sequence). This CDR3 has 16 amino acids. Trimming took off 0 bases at V and 2 bases at J, with 11 bases between the two ends. CDR3 sequence: CAWSVGTLTYNSPLHF. Here the CDR3 DNA reads TGTGCCTGGAGTGTAGGGACACTCACCTATAATTCACCCCTCCACTTT.

This rearrangement joins TRBV6-1 to TRBJ2-7; a weak D match, TRBD1 (5 bases). The CDR3 has 13 amino acids. Trimming took 11 bases from V and 0 from J, leaving 14 bases between them. CDR1 and CDR2 from the germline V gene are MNHNS and SASEGT. Here the CDR3 reads CASVSRDSYEQYF. CDR3 in DNA: TGTGCCTCAGTGAGCAGGGACTCCTACGAGCAGTACTTC.

The rearrangement joins TRBV5-6 to TRBJ2-2, with TRBD2 identical over 11 bases. Trimming at V came to 5 bases and at J to 5 bases, leaving 5 bases not matched to a gene. The germline CDR1 and CDR2 sequences are SGHDT and YYEEEE. This CDR3 has 15 residues. The CDR3 region is CASSSSGGKTGELFF. Here the CDR3 DNA reads TGTGCCAGCAGTTCTAGCGGGGGGAAGACCGGGGAGCTGTTTTTT.

CDR3 sequence reads: CASSGTGAGYTF. CDR3 coding DNA: TGTGCCAGTTCCGGGACAGGGGCCGGCTACACCTTC. This sequence joins TRBV2 and TRBJ1-2, with 10 bases fitting TRBD1. With V trimmed by 9 bases and J by 8 bases, 6 bases remained unmatched. This CDR3 is 12 amino acids long. The germline gives CDR1 SNHLY, CDR2 FYNNEI. Complete variable domain (other parts from reference TRBV2 and TRBJ1-2): EPEVTQTPSHQVTQMGQEVILRCVPISNHLYFYWYRQILGQKVEFLVSFYNNEISEKSEIFDDQFSVERPDGSNFTLKIRSTKLEDSAMYFCASSGTGAGYTFGSGTRLTVV.

The chain joins TRBV5-1 to TRBJ2-2; TRBD2 might be the D (6 bases). The CDR3 is 14 amino acids. V was pared by 2 bases and J by 6 bases, with 11 bases between. Germline-derived CDR1 and CDR2 are SGHRS and YFSETQ. For the CDR3, the DNA is TGCGCCAGCAGCTTATCCGGGAGCGCCGGGGAGCTGTTTTTT. Protein product: CASSLSGSAGELFF.

This clone has just one count. J is TRBJ2-1 and V is TRBV5-1, with unresolved D. The CDR3 runs to 13 residues. V lost 2 bases, J lost 6 bases, and 9 bases lay in between. Germline V gene data show CDR1 as SGHRS and CDR2 as YFSETQ. The CDR3 here is CASSFDNINEQFF. The CDR3 bases are TGCGCCAGCAGCTTCGACAACATCAATGAGCAGTTCTTC.

The chain employs TRBV11-2 and TRBJ2-1, with unresolved D. The V and J ends lost 1 base and 1 base respectively, with 8 bases between them. Germline V gene lookup returns CDR1 SGHAT and CDR2 FQNNGV. The CDR3 is made up of 15 amino acids. The CDR3 spells CASSLAFLSYNEQFF. The CDR3 DNA reads as TGTGCCAGCAGCTTAGCCTTCTTGTCCTACAATGAGCAGTTCTTC. The variable domain in full, completed from reference TRBV11-2 and TRBJ2-1, reads EAGVAQSPRYKIIEKRQSVAFWCNPISGHATLYWYQQILGQGPKLLIQFQNNGVVDDSQLPKDRFSAERLKGVDSTLKIQPAKLEDSAVYLCASSLAFLSYNEQFFGPGTRLTVL.

The chain is built from TRBV6-6 and TRBJ1-3; the D is unclear. Germline CDR1 and CDR2: MNHNY and SVGAGI (reference sequence). Trimming cost V 5 bases and J 0 bases, with 8 bases left between them. The CDR3 runs to 14 residues. The CDR3 is CASSKTDSGNTIYF. CDR3 coding DNA: TGTGCCAGCAGTAAAACAGACTCTGGAAACACCATATATTTT.